Below, one TCR beta chain is given with its context. The same CDR3 can be traced to other DNA sequences in this sample. The data stem from a study of shared clonotypes between healthy human individuals. Whole-study context: Aged between 18 and 49, the donors were a couple of women and three men.

The CDR3 consists of 15 residues. The J segment lost 3 bases and the V segment lost 2 bases, leaving 2 bases of the junction unmatched. Germline-derived CDR1 and CDR2 are SGDLS and YYNGEE. The table came from immunoSEQ multiplex PCR; TCRdb's copy has only in-frame clones and leaves some out. This sample carries over a million clones, around 82% of them seen once, and the ten largest clones take 0.5% to 0.6%. The rearrangement joins TRBV9 to TRBJ2-3; 11 positions agree with TRBD2. This TCR was recovered from a man aged 18 to 29 in good health. Some clones in this sample may be carry-over from other donors' samples. Sequenced: memory CD4+ T cells from PBMCs. Subset indicated: CD45RA-negative fraction. The CDR3 DNA sequence: TGTGCCAGCAGCGTGGCTAGCGGGAGGACAGATACGCAGTATTTT. It encodes CASSVASGRTDTQYF.